This TCR beta chain was observed in a study of T cell repertoires and HLA-DP antigens. The length of the CDR3 is 13 residues. Looked up from germline, CDR1 is SEHNR and CDR2 is FQNEAQ (reference sequence). Between the trimmed V and J ends, which lost 3 bases and 7 bases, there was a span of 13 bases. A note on this clone: The antigen remains unidentified.

Method: immunoSEQ multiplex PCR; TCRdb's copy keeps in-frame clones and lacks some. The table has over 100,000 clones, 80% to 95% seen once. The V gene is TRBV7-9, the J gene TRBJ2-7, with D maybe TRBD2 (6 bases). Material: CD4+ T cells from PBMCs. This TCR was recovered from a woman aged 18-29 years in good health and CMV-seronegative. The CDR3 DNA reads TGTGCCAGCAGCTTCTCCACACGGGGGGAGCAGTACTTC. Its translation is CASSFSTRGEQYF.